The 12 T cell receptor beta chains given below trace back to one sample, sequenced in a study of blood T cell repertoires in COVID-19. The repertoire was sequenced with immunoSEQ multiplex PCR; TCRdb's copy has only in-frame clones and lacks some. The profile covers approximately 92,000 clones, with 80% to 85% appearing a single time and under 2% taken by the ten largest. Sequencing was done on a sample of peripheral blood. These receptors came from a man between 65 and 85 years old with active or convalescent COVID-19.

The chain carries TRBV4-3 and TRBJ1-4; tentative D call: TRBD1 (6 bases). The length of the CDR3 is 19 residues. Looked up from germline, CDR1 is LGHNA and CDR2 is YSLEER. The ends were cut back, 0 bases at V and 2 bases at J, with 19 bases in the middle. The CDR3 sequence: CASSQEAAGGLGTNEKLFF. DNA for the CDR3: TGCGCCAGCAGCCAAGAAGCAGCCGGGGGGCTGGGGACTAATGAAAAACTGTTTTTT.

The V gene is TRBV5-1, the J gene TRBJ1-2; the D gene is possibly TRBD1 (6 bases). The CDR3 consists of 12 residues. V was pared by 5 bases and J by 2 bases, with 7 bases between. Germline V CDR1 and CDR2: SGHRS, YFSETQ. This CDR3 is CASRGTNYGYTF. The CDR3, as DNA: TGCGCCAGCAGAGGGACAAACTATGGCTACACCTTC.

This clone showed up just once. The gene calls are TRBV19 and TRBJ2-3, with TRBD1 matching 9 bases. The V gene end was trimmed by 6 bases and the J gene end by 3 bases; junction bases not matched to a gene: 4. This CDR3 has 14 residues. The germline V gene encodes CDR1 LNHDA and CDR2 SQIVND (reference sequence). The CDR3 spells CASRDRGRTDTQYF. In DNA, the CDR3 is TGTGCCAGTAGAGACAGGGGGAGGACAGATACGCAGTATTTT.

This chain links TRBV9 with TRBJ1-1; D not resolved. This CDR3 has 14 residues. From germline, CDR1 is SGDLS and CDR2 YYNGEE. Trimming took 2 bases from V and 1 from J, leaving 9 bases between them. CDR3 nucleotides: TGTGCCAGCAGCGTCAACTCGAGGAACACTGAAGCTTTCTTT. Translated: CASSVNSRNTEAFF.

Written as DNA, the CDR3 is TGTGCCAGCAGTCAGGGTATCAGCGGGACTGAAGCTTTCTTT. Its translation: CASSQGISGTEAFF. The chain employs TRBV6-5 and TRBJ1-1, with D perhaps TRBD1 (5 bases). The CDR3 has 14 amino acids. Trimming shortened V by 5 bases and J by 5 bases, and 15 bases separated the two germline ends. Germline assignment: CDR1 MNHEY and CDR2 SVGAGI.

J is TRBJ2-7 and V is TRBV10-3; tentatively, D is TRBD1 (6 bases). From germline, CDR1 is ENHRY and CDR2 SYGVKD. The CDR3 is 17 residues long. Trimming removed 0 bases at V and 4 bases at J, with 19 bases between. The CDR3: CAISESGGAGARYEQYF. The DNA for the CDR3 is TGTGCCATCAGTGAGTCCGGTGGGGCAGGGGCCCGGTACGAGCAGTACTTC.

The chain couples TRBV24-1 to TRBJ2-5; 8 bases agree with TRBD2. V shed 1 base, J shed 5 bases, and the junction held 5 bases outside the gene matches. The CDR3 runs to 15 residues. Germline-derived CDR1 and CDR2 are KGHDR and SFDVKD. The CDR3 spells CATSDFLAGRETQYF. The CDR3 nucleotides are TGTGCCACCAGTGATTTTCTAGCGGGTAGGGAGACCCAGTACTTC.

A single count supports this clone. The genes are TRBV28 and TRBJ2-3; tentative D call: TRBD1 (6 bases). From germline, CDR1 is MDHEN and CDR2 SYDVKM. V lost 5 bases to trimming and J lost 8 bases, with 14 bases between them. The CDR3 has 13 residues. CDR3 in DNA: TGTGCCAGCAGTCTCCAGGACAGACCTACGCAGTATTTT. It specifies CASSLQDRPTQYF.

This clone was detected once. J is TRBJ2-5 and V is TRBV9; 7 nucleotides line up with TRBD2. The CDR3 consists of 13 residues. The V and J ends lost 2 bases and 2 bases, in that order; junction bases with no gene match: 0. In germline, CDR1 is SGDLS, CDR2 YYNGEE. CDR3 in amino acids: CASSVGGQETQYF. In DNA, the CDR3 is TGTGCCAGCAGCGTGGGGGGGCAAGAGACCCAGTACTTC.

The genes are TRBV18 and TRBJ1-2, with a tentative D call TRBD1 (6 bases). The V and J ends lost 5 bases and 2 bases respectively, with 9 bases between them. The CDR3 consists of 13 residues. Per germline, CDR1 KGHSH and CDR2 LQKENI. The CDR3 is CASSTGFNYGYTF. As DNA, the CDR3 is TGTGCCAGCTCAACAGGGTTCAACTATGGCTACACCTTC.

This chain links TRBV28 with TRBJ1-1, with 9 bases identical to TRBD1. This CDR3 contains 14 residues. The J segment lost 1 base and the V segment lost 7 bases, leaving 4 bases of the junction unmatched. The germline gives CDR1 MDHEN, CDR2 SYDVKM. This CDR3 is CASTLGQGNTEAFF. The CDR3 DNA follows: TGTGCCAGCACCCTGGGACAGGGGAACACTGAAGCTTTCTTT.

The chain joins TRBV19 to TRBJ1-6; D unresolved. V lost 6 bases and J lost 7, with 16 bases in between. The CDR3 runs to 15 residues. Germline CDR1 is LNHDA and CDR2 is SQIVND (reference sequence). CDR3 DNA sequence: TGTGCCAGTAGAGGAGGAGGGCAGTTCAATTCACCCCTCCACTTT. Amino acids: CASRGGGQFNSPLHF.